In its sample, the clone carrying this T cell receptor beta chain was seen a few times. The sample originates from a study of blood T cell repertoires in COVID-19. Participants reported their clinical history, and cohort assignment relied on those reports. CDR3 length equals 14 residues. Germline V gives CDR1 MNHNY, CDR2 SVGAGI (reference sequence). With 6 bases clipped from V and 15 bases from J, the junction kept 12 bases outside the gene matches. The method was immunoSEQ multiplex PCR; TCRdb's version includes in-frame clones alone and lacks a portion of them. This sample has some 260,000 clones, with under 90% found just once.

The sequence came from a young man with acute COVID-19. Sequencing was carried out using PBMCs or T cells enriched from blood (not recorded which). V is TRBV6-6 and J is TRBJ1-6, with 9 bases that match TRBD1. The CDR3 sequence: CASSQAPDRGVLHF. CDR3 nucleotide sequence: TGTGCCAGCAGCCAAGCCCCGGACAGGGGTGTCCTCCACTTT.